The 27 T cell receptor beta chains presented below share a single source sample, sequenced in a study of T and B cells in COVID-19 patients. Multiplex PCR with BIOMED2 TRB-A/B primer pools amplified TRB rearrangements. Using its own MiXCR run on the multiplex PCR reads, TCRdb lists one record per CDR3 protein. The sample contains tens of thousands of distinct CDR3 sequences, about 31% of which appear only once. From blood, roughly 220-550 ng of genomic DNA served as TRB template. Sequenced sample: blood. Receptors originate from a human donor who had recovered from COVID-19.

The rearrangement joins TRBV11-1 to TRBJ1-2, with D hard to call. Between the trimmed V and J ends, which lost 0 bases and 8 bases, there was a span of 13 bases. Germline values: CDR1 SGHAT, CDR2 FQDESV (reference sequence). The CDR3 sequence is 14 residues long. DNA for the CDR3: TGTGCCAGCAGCTTAGCGACGGGGTTGGGGGGCTACACCTTC. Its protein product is CASSLATGLGGYTF. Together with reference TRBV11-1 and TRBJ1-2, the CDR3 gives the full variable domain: EAEVAQSPRYKITEKSQAVAFWCDPISGHATLYWYRQILGQGPELLVQFQDESVVDDSQLPKDRFSAERLKGVDSTLKIQPAELGDSAMYLCASSLATGLGGYTFGSGTRLTVV.

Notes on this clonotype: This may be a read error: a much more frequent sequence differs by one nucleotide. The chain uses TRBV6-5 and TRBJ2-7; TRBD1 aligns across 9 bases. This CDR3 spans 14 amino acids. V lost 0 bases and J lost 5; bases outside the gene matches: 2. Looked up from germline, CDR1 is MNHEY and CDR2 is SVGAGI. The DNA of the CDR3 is TGTGCCAGCAGTTACTCGCGGACAGGGGACGAGCAGTACTTC. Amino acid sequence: CASSYSRTGDEQYF.

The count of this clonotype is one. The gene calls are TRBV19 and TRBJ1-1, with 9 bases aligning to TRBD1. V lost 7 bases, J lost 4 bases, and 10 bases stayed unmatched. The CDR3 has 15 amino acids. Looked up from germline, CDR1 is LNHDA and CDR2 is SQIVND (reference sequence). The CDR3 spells CASTPGTGPITEAFF. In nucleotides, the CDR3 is TGTGCCAGTACCCCCGGGACAGGGCCGATCACTGAAGCTTTCTTT.

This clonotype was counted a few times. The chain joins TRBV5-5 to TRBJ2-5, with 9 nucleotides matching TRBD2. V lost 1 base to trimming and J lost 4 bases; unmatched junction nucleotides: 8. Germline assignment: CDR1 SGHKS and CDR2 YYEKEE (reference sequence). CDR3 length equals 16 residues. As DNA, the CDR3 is TGTGCCAGCAGCTTGCTGGTAGCGGGAGTAGGAGAGACCCAGTACTTC. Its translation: CASSLLVAGVGETQYF.

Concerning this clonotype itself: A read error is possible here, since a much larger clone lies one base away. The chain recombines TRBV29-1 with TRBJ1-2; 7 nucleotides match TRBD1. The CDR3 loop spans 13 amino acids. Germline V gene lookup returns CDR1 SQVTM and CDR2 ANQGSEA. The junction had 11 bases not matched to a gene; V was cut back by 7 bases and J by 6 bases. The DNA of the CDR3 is TGCAGCGCACAGAGGGGACAGTGTGATGGCTACACCTTC. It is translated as CSAQRGQCDGYTF.

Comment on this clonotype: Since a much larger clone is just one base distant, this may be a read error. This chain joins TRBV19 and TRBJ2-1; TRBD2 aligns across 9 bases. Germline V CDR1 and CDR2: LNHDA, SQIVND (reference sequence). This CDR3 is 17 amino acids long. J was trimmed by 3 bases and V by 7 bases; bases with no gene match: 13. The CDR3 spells CASTPRGGGAVYNEQFF. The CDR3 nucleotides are TGTGCCAGTACTCCCCGTGGCGGGGGGGCTGTCTACAATGAGCAGTTCTTC.

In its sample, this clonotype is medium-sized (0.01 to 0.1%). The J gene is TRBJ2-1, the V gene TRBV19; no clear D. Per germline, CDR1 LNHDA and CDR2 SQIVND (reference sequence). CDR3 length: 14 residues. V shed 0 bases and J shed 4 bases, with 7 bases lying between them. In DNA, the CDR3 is TGTGCCAGTAGTATAGATCGAAGGTACAATGAGCAGTTCTTC. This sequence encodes CASSIDRRYNEQFF. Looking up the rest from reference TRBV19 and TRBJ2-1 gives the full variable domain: DGGITQSPKYLFRKEGQNVTLSCEQNLNHDAMYWYRQDPGQGLRLIYYSQIVNDFQKGDIAEGYSVSREKKESFPLTVTSAQKNPTAFYLCASSIDRRYNEQFFGPGTRLTVL.

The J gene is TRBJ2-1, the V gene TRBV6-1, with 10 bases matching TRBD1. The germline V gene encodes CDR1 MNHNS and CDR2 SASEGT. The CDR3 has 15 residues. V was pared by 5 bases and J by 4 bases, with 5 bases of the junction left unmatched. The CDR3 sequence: CASSSDRGLYNEQFF. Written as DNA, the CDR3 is TGTGCCAGCAGTTCCGACAGGGGGCTATACAATGAGCAGTTCTTC.

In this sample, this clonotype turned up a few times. Written as DNA, the CDR3 is TGTGCCAGCAGCTCTATCGGACAGGCTTCGGCCCTGAACACTGAAGCTTTCTTT. Its protein product is CASSSIGQASALNTEAFF. The V and J genes are TRBV5-4 and TRBJ1-1; the match to TRBD1 covers 7 bases. In germline, CDR1 is SGHNT, CDR2 YYREEE (reference sequence). V lost 3 bases to trimming and J lost 0 bases; unmatched junction nucleotides: 14. This CDR3 is built from 18 residues. Complete variable domain (other parts from reference TRBV5-4 and TRBJ1-1): ETGVTQSPTHLIKTRGQQVTLRCSSQSGHNTVSWYQQALGQGPQFIFQYYREEENGRGNFPPRFSGLQFPNYSSELNVNALELDDSALYLCASSSIGQASALNTEAFFGQGTRLTVV.

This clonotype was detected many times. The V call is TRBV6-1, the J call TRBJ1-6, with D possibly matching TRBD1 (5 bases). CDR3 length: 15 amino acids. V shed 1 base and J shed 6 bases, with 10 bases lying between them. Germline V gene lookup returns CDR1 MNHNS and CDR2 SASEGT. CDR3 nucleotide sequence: TGTGCCAGCAGTGAAGGGATAGGGGTTAATTCACCCCTCCACTTT. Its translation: CASSEGIGVNSPLHF.

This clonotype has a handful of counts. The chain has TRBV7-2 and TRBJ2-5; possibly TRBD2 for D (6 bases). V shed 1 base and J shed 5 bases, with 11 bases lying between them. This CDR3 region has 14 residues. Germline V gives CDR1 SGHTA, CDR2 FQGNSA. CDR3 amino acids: CASSLGPGGETQYF. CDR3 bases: TGTGCCAGCAGCTTAGGTCCTGGGGGGGAGACCCAGTACTTC.

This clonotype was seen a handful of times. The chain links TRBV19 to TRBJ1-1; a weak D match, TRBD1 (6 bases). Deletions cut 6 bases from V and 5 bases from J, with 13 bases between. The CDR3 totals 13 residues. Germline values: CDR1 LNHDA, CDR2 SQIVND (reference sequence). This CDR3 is CASSDRGGTEAFF. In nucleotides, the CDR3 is TGTGCCAGTAGCGATAGAGGGGGGACTGAAGCTTTCTTT.

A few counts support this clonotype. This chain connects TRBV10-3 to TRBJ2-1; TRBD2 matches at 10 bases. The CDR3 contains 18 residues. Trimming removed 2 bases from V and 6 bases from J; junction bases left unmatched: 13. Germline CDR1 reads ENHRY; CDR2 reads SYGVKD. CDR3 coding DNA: TGTGCCATCAGTGAGCCAGGTATAGCGGGAGGCAGGGGCAATGAGCAGTTCTTC. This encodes CAISEPGIAGGRGNEQFF.

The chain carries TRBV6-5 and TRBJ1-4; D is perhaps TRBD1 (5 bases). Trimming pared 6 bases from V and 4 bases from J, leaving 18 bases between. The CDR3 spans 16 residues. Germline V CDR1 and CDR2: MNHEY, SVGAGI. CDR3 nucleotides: TGTGCCAGCAGCCAGACAGTCGTTCATCATAATGAAAAACTGTTTTTT. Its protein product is CASSQTVVHHNEKLFF.

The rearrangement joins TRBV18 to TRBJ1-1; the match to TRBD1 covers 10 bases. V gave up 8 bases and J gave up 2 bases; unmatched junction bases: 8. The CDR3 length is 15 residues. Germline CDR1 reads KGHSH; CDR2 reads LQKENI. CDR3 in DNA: TGTGCCAGCAGCAAAGGACAGGGGGAAAACACTGAAGCTTTCTTT. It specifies CASSKGQGENTEAFF.

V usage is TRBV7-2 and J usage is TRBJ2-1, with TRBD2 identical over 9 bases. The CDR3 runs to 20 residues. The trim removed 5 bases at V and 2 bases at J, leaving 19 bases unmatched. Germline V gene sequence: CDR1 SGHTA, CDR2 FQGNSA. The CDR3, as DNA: TGTGCCAGCAGCCCCGGGACGCCCAAGGGCGGGAGGGGCCCCTACAATGAGCAGTTCTTC. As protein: CASSPGTPKGGRGPYNEQFF.

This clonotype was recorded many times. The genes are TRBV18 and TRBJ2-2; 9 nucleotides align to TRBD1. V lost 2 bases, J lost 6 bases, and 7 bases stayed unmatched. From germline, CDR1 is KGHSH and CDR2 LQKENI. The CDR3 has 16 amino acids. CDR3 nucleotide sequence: TGTGCCAGCTCACCAACCTGGACAGGGGCGGCCGGGGAGCTGTTTTTT. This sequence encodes CASSPTWTGAAGELFF.

The CDR3 reads CASSSAQLGLAGGPSLTDTQYF. For the CDR3, the DNA is TGCGCCAGCAGCTCGGCCCAACTTGGACTAGCGGGGGGGCCGAGTTTAACAGATACGCAGTATTTT. This chain uses TRBV5-1 with TRBJ2-3; 15 bases align to TRBD2. Germline CDR1 reads SGHRS; CDR2 reads YFSETQ. CDR3 length: 22 residues. After removal of 3 bases from V and 3 bases from J, the junction contained 20 bases not matched to a gene. Full variable domain (outside the CDR3, taken from reference TRBV5-1 and TRBJ2-3): KAGVTQTPRYLIKTRGQQVTLSCSPISGHRSVSWYQQTPGQGLQFLFEYFSETQRNKGNFPGRFSGRQFSNSRSEMNVSTLELGDSALYLCASSSAQLGLAGGPSLTDTQYFGPGTRLTVL.

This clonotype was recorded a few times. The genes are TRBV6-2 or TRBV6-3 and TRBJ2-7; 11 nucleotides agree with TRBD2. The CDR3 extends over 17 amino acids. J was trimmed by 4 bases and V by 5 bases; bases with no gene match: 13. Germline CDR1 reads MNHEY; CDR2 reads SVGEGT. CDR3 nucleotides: TGTGCCAGCAGTACTAAGCCCTTAGCGGGGGGGCTTTACGAGCAGTACTTC. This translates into CASSTKPLAGGLYEQYF.

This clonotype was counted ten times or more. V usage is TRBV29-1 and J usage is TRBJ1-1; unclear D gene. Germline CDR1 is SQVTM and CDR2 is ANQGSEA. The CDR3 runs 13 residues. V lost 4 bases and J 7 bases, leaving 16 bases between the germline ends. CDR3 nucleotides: TGCAGCGTTGCACTTAAGCCGGGATTTGAAGCTTTCTTT. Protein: CSVALKPGFEAFF.

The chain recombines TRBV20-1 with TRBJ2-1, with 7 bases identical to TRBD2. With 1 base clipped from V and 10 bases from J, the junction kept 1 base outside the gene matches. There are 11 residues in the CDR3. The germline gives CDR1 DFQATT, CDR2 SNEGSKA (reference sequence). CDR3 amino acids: CSARVREEQFF. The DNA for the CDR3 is TGCAGTGCTAGAGTGCGGGAGGAGCAGTTCTTC.

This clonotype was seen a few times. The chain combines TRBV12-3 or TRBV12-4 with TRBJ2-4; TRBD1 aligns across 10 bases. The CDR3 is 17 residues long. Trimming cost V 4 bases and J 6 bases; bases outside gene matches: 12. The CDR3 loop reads CASSSPQTGGTGNIQYF. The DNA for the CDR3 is TGTGCCAGCAGTTCACCCCAGACAGGGGGCACGGGAAACATTCAGTACTTC.

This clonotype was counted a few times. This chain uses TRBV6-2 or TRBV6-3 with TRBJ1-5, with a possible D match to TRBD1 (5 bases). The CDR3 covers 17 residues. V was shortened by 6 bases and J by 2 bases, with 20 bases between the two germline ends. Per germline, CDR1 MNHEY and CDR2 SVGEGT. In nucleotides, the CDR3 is TGTGCCAGCAGGTCCTACGGGACGATCAGTGGCAATCAGCCCCAGCATTTT. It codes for CASRSYGTISGNQPQHF.

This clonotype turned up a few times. Here the CDR3 reads CASSQSYNEQFF. CDR3 DNA sequence: TGTGCCAGCAGCCAGAGTTACAATGAGCAGTTCTTC. This chain links TRBV7-9 with TRBJ2-1, with D unresolved. Germline loops: CDR1 SEHNR, CDR2 FQNEAQ (reference sequence). The CDR3 sequence is 12 residues long. The V end was cut by 5 bases, the J end by 4 bases, with 6 bases between.

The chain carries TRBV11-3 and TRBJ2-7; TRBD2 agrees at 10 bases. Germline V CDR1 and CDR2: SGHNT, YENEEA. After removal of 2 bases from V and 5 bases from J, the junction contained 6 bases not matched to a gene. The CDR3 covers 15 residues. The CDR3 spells CASSLTLAGVDEQYF. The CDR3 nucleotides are TGTGCCAGCAGCTTAACGCTAGCGGGAGTCGACGAGCAGTACTTC. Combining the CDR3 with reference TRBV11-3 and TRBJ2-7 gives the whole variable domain EAGVVQSPRYKIIEKKQPVAFWCNPISGHNTLYWYLQNLGQGPELLIRYENEEAVDDSQLPKDRFSAERLKGVDSTLKIQPAELGDSAVYLCASSLTLAGVDEQYFGPGTRLTVT.

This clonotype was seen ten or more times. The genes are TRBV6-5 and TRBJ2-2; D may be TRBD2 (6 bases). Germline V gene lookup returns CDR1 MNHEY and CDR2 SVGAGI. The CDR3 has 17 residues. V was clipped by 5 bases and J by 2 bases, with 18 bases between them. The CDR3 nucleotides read TGTGCCAGCAGTAGATGGGGACCGGGACTCAACACCGGGGAGCTGTTTTTT. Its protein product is CASSRWGPGLNTGELFF.

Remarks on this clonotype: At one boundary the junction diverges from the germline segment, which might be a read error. The CDR3 DNA follows: TGCGCCAGCAAAAGCGAGCGGACAATAAACACTGAAGCTTTCTTT. Translated, it gives CASKSERTINTEAFF. The chain links TRBV5-3 to TRBJ1-1, with D perhaps TRBD1 (5 bases). TRBV5-3 is given ORF status, its function remaining uncertain. The CDR3 is 15 residues long.